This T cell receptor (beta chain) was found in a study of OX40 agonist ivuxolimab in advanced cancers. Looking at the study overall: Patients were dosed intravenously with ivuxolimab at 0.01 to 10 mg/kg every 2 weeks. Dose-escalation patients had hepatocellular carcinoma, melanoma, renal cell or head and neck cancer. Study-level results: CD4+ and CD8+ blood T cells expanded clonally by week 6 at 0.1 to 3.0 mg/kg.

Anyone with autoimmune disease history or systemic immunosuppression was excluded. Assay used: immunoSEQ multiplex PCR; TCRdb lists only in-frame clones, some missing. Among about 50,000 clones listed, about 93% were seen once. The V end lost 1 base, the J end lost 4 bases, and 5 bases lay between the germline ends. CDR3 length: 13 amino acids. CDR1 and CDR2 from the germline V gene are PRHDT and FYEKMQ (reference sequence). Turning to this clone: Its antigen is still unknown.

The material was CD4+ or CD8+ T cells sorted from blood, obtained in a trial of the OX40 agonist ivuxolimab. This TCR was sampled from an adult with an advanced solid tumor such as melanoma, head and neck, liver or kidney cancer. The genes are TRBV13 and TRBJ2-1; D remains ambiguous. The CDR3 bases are TGTGCCAGCAGCTTAGACGGTTACAATGAGCAGTTCTTC. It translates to CASSLDGYNEQFF.